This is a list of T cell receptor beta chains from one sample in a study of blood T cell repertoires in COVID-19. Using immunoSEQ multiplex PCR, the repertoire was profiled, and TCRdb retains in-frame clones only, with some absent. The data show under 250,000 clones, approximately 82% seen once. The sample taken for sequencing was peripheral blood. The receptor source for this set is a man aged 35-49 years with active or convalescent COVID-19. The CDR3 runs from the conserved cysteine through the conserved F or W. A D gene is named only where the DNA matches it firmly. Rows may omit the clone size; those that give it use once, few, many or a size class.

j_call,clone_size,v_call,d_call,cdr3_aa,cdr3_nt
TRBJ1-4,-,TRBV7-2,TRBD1,CASSLGTGWGEKLFF,TGTGCCAGCAGCTTAGGGACAGGCTGGGGAGAAAAACTGTTTTTT
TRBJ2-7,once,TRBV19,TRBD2,CASSTVGGGGYEQYF,TGTGCCAGTAGTACTGTCGGGGGGGGTGGCTACGAGCAGTACTTC
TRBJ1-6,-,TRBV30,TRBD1,CAWSLPGQDNSPLHF,TGTGCCTGGAGTCTTCCGGGACAGGACAATTCACCCCTCCACTTT
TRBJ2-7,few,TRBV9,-,CASSVGTPEIYEQYF,TGTGCCAGCAGCGTAGGGACTCCGGAGATCTACGAGCAGTACTTC
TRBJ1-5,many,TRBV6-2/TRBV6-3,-,CASSYFGGNQPQHF,TGTGCCAGCAGTTATTTCGGAGGGAATCAGCCCCAGCATTTT
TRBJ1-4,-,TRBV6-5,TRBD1,CASSSLDRVWEKLFF,TGTGCCAGCAGCTCCCTCGACAGGGTCTGGGAAAAACTGTTTTTT
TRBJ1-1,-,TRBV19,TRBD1,CASSMGTGGFGTEAFF,TGTGCCAGTAGTATGGGAACAGGGGGCTTCGGCACTGAAGCTTTCTTT
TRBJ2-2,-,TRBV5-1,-,CASSFGRAVDTGELFF,TGCGCCAGCAGCTTTGGCAGGGCGGTAGACACCGGGGAGCTGTTTTTT
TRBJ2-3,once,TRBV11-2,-,CASSSPRWVGSRTDTQYF,TGTGCCAGCAGCTCACCCCGGTGGGTCGGGTCCCGCACAGATACGCAGTATTTT
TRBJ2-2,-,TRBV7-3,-,CASSLFQGSLPTGELFF,TGTGCCAGCAGCTTATTTCAGGGGAGTTTACCCACCGGGGAGCTGTTTTTT
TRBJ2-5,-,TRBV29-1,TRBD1,CSVEAGTGETQYF,TGCAGCGTTGAAGCGGGGACAGGGGAGACCCAGTACTTC